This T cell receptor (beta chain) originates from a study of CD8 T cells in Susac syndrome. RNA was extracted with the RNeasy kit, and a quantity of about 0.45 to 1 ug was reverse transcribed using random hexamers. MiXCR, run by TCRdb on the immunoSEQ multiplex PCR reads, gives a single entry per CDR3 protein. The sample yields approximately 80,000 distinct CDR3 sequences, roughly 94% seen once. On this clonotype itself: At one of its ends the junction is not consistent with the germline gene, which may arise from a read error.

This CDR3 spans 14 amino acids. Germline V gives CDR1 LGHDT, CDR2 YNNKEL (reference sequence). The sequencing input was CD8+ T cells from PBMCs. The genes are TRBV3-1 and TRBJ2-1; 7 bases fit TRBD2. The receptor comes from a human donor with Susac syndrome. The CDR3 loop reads CASSQGWGARGGRF. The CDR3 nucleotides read TGTGCCAGCAGCCAAGGTTGGGGAGCGAGGGGAGGGCGCTTC.